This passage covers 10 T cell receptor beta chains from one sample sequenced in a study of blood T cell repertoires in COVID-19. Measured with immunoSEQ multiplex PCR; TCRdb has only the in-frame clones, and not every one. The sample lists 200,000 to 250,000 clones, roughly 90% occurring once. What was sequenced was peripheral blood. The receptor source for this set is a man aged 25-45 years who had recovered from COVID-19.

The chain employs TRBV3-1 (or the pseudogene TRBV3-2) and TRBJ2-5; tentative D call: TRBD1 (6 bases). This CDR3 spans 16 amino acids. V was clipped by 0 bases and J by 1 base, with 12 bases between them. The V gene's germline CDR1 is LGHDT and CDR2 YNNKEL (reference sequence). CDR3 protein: CASSQENRAVQETQYF. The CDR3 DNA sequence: TGTGCCAGCAGCCAAGAAAACAGGGCAGTCCAAGAGACCCAGTACTTC.

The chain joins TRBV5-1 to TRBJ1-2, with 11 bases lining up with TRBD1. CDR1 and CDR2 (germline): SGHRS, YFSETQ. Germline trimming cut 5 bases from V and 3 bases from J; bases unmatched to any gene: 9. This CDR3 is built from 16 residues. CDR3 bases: TGCGCCAGCAGTCGGACAGGGGGCGAGGCTGACTATGGCTACACCTTC. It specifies CASSRTGGEADYGYTF.

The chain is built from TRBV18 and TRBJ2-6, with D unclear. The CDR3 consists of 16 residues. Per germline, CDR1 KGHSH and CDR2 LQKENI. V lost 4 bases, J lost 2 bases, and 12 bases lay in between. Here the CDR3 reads CASSLNNPAGANVLTF. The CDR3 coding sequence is TGTGCCAGCTCACTAAACAACCCTGCTGGGGCCAACGTCCTGACTTTC.

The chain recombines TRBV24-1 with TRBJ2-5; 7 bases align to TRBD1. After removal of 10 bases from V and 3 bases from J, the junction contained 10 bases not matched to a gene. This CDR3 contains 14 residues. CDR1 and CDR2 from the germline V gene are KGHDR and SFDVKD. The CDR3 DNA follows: TGTGCCACTCAAAGGGGGACAGAAGAAGAGACCCAGTACTTC. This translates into CATQRGTEEETQYF.

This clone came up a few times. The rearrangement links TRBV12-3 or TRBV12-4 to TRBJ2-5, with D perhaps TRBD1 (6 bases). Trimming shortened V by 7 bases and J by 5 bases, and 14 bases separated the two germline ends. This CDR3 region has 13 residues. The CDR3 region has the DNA TGTGCCAGCAAGACAGGTCTGGGGGAGACCCAGTACTTC. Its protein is CASKTGLGETQYF.

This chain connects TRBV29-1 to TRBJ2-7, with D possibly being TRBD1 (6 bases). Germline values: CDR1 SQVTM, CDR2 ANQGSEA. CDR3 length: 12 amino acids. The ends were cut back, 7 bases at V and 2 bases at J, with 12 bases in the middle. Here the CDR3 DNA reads TGCAGCGGACAGGTTAATACCTACGAGCAGTACTTC. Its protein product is CSGQVNTYEQYF.

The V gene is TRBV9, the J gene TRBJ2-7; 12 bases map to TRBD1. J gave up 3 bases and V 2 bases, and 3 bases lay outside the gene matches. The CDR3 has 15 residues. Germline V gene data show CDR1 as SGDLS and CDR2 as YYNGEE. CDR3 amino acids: CASSVGTGGYYEQYF. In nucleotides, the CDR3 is TGTGCCAGCAGCGTTGGGACAGGGGGCTACTACGAGCAGTACTTC.

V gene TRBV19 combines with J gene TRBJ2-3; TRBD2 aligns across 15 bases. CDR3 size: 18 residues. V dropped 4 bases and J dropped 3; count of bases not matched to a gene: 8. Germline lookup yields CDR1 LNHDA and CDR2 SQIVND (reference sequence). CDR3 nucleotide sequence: TGTGCCAGTAGTACCGGACTAGCGGGGGGGTGGAAGACAGATACGCAGTATTTT. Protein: CASSTGLAGGWKTDTQYF.

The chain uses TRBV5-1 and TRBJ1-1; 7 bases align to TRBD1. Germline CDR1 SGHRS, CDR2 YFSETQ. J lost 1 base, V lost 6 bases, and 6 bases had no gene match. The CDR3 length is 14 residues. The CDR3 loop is CASTLGQTNTEAFF. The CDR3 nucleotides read TGCGCCAGCACTTTGGGACAGACGAACACTGAAGCTTTCTTT.

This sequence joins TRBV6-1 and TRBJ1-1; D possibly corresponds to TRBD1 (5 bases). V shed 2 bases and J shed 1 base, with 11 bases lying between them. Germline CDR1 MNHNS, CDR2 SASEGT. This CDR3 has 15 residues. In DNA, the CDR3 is TGTGCCAGCAGTGAACTAGTAGGGGCGAACACTGAAGCTTTCTTT. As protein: CASSELVGANTEAFF.